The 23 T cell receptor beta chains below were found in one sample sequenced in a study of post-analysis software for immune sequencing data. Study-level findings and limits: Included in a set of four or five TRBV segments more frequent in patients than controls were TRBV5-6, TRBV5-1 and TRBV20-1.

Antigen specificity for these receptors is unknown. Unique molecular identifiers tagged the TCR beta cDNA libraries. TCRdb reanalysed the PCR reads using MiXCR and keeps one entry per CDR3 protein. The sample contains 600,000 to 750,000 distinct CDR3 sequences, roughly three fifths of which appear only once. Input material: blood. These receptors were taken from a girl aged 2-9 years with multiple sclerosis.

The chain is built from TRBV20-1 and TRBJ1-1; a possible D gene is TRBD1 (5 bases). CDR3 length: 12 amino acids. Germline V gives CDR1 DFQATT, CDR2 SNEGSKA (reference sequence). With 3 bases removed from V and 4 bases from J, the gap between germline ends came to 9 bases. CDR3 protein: CSASRQGTEAFF. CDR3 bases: TGCAGTGCTAGCCGGCAGGGCACTGAAGCTTTCTTT.

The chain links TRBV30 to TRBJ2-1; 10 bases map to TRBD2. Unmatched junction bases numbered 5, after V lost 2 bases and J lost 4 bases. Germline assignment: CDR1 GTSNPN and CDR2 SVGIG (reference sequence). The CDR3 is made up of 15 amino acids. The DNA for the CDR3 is TGTGCCTGGAGTTCTAGCGGGAGATGGTACAATGAGCAGTTCTTC. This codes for CAWSSSGRWYNEQFF. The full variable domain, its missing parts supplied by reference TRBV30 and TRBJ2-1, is SQTIHQWPATLVQPVGSPLSLECTVEGTSNPNLYWYRQAAGRGLQLLFYSVGIGQISSEVPQNLSASRPQDRQFILSSKKLLLSDSGFYLCAWSSSGRWYNEQFFGPGTRLTVL.

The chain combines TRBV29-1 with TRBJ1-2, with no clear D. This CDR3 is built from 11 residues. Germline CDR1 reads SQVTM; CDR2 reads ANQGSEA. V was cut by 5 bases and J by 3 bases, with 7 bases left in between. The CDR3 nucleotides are TGCAGCGTTTTCGGGTACTATGGCTACACCTTC. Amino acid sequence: CSVFGYYGYTF.

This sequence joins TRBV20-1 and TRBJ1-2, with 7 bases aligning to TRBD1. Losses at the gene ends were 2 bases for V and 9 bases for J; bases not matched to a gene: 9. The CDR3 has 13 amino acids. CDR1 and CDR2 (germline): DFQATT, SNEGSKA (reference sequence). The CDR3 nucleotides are TGCAGTGCTAGAACGGCAGGGGGTAACAGCTACACCTTC. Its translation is CSARTAGGNSYTF.

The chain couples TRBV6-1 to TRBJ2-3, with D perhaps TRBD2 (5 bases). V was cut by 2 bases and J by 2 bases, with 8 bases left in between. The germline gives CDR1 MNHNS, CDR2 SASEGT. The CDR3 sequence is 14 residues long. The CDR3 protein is CASSENGDTDTQYF. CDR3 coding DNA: TGTGCCAGCAGTGAAAACGGGGACACAGATACGCAGTATTTT.

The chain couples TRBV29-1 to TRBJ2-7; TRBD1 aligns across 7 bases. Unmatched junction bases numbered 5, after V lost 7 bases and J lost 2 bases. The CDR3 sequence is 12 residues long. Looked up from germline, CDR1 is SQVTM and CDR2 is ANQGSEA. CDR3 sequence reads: CSATGTAYEQYF. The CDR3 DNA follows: TGCAGCGCGACAGGGACGGCCTACGAGCAGTACTTC.

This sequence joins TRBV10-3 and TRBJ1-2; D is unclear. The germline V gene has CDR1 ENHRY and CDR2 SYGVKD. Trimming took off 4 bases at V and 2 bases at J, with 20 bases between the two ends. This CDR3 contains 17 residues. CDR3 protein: CAISAGDYGYPNYGYTF. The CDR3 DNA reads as TGTGCCATCAGTGCAGGCGACTATGGGTACCCCAACTATGGCTACACCTTC.

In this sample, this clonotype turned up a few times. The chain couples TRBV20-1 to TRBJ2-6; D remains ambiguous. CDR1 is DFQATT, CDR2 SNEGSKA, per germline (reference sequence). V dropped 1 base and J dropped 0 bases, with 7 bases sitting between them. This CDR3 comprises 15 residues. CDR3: CSARARSSGANVLTF. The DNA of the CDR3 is TGCAGTGCTAGAGCCAGGAGCTCTGGGGCCAACGTCCTGACTTTC.

This chain's CDR3 is CSARAGQFNQPQHF. The CDR3 DNA reads as TGCAGTGCTAGAGCGGGACAGTTCAATCAGCCCCAGCATTTT. The chain combines TRBV20-1 with TRBJ1-5; the match to TRBD1 covers 7 bases. This CDR3 contains 14 residues. Trimming at V came to 1 base and at J to 3 bases, leaving 3 bases not matched to a gene. Germline lookup yields CDR1 DFQATT and CDR2 SNEGSKA (reference sequence).

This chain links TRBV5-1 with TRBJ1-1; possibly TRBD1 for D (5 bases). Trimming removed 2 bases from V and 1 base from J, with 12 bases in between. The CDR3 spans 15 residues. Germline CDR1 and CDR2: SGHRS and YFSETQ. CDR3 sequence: CASSFGRAKNTEAFF. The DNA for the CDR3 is TGCGCCAGCAGCTTCGGCAGGGCGAAGAACACTGAAGCTTTCTTT.

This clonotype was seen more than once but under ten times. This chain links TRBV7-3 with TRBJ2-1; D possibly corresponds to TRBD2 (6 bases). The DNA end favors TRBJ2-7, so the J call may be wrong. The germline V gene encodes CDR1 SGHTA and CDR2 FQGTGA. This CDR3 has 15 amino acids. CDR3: CASSTSGLSYNEQYF. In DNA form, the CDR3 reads TGTGCCAGCAGCACAAGCGGGTTGTCCTACAATGAGCAGTACTTC.

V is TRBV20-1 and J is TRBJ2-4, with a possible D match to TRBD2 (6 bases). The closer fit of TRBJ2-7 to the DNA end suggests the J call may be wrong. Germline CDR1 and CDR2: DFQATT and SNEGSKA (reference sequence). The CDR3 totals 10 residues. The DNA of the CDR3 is TGCAGTGCTGCGGGATACGAGCAGTACTTC. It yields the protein CSAAGYEQYF.

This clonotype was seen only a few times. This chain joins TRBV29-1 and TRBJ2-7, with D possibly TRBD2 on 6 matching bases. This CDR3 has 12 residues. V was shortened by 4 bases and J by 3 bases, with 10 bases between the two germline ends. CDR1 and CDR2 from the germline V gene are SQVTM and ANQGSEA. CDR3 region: CSVGPGDYEQYF. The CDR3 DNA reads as TGCAGCGTTGGGCCGGGGGACTACGAGCAGTACTTC.

The CDR3 loop reads CASSQAGYTEAFF. The CDR3 DNA follows: TGTGCCAGCAGCCAGGCAGGATACACTGAAGCTTTCTTT. The chain joins TRBV3-1 to TRBJ1-1, with no clear D. From germline, CDR1 is LGHDT and CDR2 YNNKEL (reference sequence). The CDR3 has 13 residues. Between the trimmed V and J ends, which lost 3 bases and 3 bases, there was a span of 8 bases.

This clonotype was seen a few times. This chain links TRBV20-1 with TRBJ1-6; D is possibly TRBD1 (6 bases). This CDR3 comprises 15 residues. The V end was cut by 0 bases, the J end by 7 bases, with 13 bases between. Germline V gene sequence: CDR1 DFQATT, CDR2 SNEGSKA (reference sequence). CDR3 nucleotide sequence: TGCAGTGCTAGAGATCAACCGGGGGCGAATTCACCCCTCCACTTT. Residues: CSARDQPGANSPLHF.

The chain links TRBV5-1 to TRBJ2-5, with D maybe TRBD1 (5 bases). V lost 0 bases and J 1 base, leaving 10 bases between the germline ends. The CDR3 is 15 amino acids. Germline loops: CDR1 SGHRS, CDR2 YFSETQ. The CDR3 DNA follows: TGCGCCAGCAGCTTGGGGACAATTCCCCAAGAGACCCAGTACTTC. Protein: CASSLGTIPQETQYF.

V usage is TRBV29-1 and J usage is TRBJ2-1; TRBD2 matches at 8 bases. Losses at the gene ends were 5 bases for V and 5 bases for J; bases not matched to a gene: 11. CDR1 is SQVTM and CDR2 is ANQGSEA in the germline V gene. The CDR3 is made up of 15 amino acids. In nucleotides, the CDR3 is TGCAGCGTTCTTGGGAGGCGGGGGGACAACAATGAGCAGTTCTTC. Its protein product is CSVLGRRGDNNEQFF.

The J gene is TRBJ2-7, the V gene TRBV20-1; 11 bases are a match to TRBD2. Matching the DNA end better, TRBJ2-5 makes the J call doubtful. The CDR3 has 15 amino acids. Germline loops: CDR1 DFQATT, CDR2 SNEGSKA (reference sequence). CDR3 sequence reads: CSARDPIAGGVTQYF. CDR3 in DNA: TGCAGTGCTAGAGATCCTATAGCGGGGGGGGTGACCCAGTACTTC.

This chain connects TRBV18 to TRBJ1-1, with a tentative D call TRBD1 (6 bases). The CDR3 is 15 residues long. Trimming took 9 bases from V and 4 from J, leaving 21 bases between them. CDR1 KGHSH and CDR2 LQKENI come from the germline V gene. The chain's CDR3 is CASSPNRVGGTEAFF. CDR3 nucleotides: TGTGCCAGTTCCCCCAACAGGGTGGGGGGCACTGAAGCTTTCTTT.

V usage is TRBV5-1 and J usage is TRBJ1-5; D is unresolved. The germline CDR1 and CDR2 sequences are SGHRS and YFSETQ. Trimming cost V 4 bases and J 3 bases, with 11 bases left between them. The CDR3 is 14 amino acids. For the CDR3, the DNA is TGCGCCAGCAGCCCCGGCGGACCCAATCAGCCCCAGCATTTT. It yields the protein CASSPGGPNQPQHF.

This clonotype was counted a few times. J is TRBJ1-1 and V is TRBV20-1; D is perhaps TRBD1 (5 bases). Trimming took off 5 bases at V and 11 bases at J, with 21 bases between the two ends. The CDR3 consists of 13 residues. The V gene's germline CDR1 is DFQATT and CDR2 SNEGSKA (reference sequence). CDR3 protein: CSAVRDESAEAFF. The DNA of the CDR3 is TGCAGTGCTGTTAGGGACGAGAGCGCCGAGGCTTTCTTT.

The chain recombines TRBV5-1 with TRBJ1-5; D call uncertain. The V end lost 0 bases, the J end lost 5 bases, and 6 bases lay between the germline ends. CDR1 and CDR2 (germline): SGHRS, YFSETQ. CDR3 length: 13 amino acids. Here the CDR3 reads CASSLALDQPQHF. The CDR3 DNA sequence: TGCGCCAGCAGCTTGGCCCTGGATCAGCCCCAGCATTTT.

CDR3 residues: CASSPSSGTPLDKNIQYF. As DNA, the CDR3 is TGTGCCAGCAGCCCATCCTCCGGGACCCCTCTGGACAAAAACATTCAGTACTTC. The chain uses TRBV7-6 and TRBJ2-4, with D tentatively TRBD1 or TRBD2 (5 bases each). There are 18 residues in the CDR3. The V end was cut by 5 bases, the J end by 3 bases, with 23 bases between. Germline assignment: CDR1 SGHVS and CDR2 FNYEAQ.